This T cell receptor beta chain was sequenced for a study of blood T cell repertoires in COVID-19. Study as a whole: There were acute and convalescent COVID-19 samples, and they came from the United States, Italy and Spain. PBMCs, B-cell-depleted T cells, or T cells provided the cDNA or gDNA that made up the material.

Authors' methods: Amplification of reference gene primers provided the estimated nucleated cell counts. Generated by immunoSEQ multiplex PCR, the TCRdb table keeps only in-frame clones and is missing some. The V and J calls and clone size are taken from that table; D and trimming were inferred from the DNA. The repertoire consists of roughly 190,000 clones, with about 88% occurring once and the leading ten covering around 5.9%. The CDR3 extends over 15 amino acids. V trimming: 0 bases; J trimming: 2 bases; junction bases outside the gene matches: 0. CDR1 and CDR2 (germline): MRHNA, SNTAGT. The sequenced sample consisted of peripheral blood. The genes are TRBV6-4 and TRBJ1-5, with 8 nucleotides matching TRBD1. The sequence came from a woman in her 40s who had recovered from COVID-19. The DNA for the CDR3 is TGTGCCAGCAGTGACTCGACAGGGGGCAATCAGCCCCAGCATTTT. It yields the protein CASSDSTGGNQPQHF.